The TCR beta chain under discussion was sequenced for a study of shared clonotypes between healthy human individuals. Looking at the study overall: A donor's plate count was three for CD4 naive and three for CD4 memory; CD8 naive had two and CD8 memory one.

Each of the donors was a healthy adult who was HIV-negative and had not had a recent acute infection or vaccination. The repertoire was sequenced with immunoSEQ multiplex PCR; TCRdb's copy has only in-frame clones and lacks some. Of 2,500,000 or so clones in the sample, roughly 90% are singletons; the top ten hold around 0.35%. The ends lost 4 bases at V and 3 bases at J; junction bases unmatched: 9. The CDR3 is 15 residues long. Germline CDR1 is SQVTM and CDR2 is ANQGSEA. Material for sequencing was naive CD4+ T cells from PBMCs. Noted subset: CD45RA+ positively selected. The chain recombines TRBV29-1 with TRBJ2-1, with 7 bases that match TRBD2. The sequence was collected from a man younger than 30 in good health. Some clones in this sample may be carry-over from other donors' samples. The CDR3 spells CSVGAPGTNYNEQFF. The CDR3 region has the DNA TGCAGCGTTGGAGCCCCCGGGACTAACTACAATGAGCAGTTCTTC.